The following is a TCR beta chain sequence with its context. The antigen remains undetermined. The data originate from a study of OX40 agonist ivuxolimab in advanced cancers. For the study at large: It was ivuxolimab, an agonistic anti-OX40 (CD134) antibody, that patients were treated with. Earlier treatment with anti-PD-1, anti-PD-L1 or anti-CTLA-4 was permitted, and approximately 38% had received some.

The V end lost 1 base, the J end lost 12 bases, and 14 bases lay between the germline ends. This CDR3 region has 13 residues. The V gene's germline CDR1 is SGDLS and CDR2 YYNGEE. TCRdb keeps only in-frame clones here, not all; method: immunoSEQ multiplex PCR. In the table there are around 76,000 clones, 89% of which are singletons. General study results and limits: Still undetermined is the antigen specificity of the expanded peripheral T cells. On average, CD8+ T cells showed a greater number of expanded clones than CD4+.

The chain has TRBV9 and TRBJ2-1; D is unresolved. This clonotype was sampled from an adult with an advanced solid tumor such as melanoma, head and neck, liver or kidney cancer. The sample in question was CD4+ or CD8+ T cells sorted from blood, obtained in a trial of the OX40 agonist ivuxolimab. In nucleotides, the CDR3 is TGTGCCAGCAGCGTAAGAATTGGGGAAACGCAGTTCTTC. Residues: CASSVRIGETQFF.